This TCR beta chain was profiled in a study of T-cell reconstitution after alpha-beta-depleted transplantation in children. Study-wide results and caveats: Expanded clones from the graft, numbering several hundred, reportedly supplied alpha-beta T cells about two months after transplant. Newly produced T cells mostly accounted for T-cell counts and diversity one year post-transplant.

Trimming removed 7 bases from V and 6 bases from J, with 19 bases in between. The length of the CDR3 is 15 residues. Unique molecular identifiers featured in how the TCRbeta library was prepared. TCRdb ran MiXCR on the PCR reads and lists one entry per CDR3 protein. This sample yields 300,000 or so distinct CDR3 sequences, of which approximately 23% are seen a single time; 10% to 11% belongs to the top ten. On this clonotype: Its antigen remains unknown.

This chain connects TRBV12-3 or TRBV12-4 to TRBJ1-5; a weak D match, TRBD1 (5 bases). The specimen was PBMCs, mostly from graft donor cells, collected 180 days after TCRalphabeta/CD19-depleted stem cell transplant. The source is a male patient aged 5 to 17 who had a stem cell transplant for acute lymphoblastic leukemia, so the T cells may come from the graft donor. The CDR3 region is CASNTRLGGSQPQHF. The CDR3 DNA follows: TGTGCCAGCAACACAAGGTTGGGGGGGAGTCAGCCCCAGCATTTT.